What follows are 9 T cell receptor beta chains derived from one specimen sequenced in a study of regulatory T cells in long-lasting Graves disease. The authors built TCR beta libraries using iRepertoire HTBI primers and Arm-PCR of CDR3 regions. TCRdb reanalysed the multiplex PCR reads using MiXCR and keeps one entry per CDR3 protein. The table includes around 430,000 distinct CDR3 sequences, under 25% detected once. Regarding time point: persistent/refractory GD, antithyroid drugs over 5 years with positive TRAb. RNA isolated from PBMCs was used to make the TCR library. The sequencing here drew on peripheral blood mononuclear cells (PBMCs), taken when the disease was refractory, from a patient treated with antithyroid drugs. The receptors derive from a female donor with Graves disease.

This clonotype was detected ten times or more. This chain links TRBV12-3 or TRBV12-4 with TRBJ1-1; the D is unclear. The CDR3 runs to 13 residues. The V and J ends lost 6 bases and 1 base respectively, with 9 bases between them. The DNA of the CDR3 is TGTGCCAGCAGCCCCTCAGGGAACACTGAAGCTTTCTTT. This translates into CASSPSGNTEAFF.

This clonotype was found many times. The chain uses TRBV11-2 and TRBJ1-1; no reliable D call. Deletions cut 1 base from V and 3 bases from J, with 12 bases between. In germline, CDR1 is SGHAT, CDR2 FQNNGV. This CDR3 contains 15 residues. Here the CDR3 DNA reads TGTGCCAGCAGCTTAGGGCCTGGTGGGGACACTGAAGCTTTCTTT. As protein: CASSLGPGGDTEAFF.

The chain combines TRBV12-3 or TRBV12-4 with TRBJ2-1; 9 nucleotides align to TRBD1. V gave up 3 bases and J gave up 0 bases; unmatched junction bases: 12. CDR3 length: 19 amino acids. The CDR3 region is CASSLVRGQGLSSYNEQFF. In nucleotides, the CDR3 is TGTGCCAGCAGTTTGGTGAGAGGACAGGGGCTGAGCTCCTACAATGAGCAGTTCTTC.

This clonotype was found many times. The chain couples TRBV12-3 or TRBV12-4 to TRBJ1-1; D perhaps matches TRBD1 (6 bases). Trimming took 5 bases from V and 0 from J, leaving 10 bases between them. This CDR3 is 14 amino acids long. CDR3 sequence: CASSPDRLNTEAFF. The CDR3 region has the DNA TGTGCCAGCAGTCCCGACAGGCTGAACACTGAAGCTTTCTTT.

This clonotype has at least ten counts. The chain is built from TRBV29-1 and TRBJ1-1; TRBD1 might be the D (5 bases). The CDR3 consists of 14 residues. Germline V lookup: CDR1 SQVTM, CDR2 ANQGSEA. The V gene lost 8 bases and the J gene lost 2 bases, with 18 bases spanning the gap. The CDR3 sequence is CSYLTDGGNTEAFF. The CDR3 coding sequence is TGCAGCTATTTGACGGACGGGGGAAACACTGAAGCTTTCTTT.

J is TRBJ1-1 and V is TRBV25-1; a weak D match, TRBD1 (6 bases). The CDR3 consists of 19 residues. Trimming took 1 base from V and 3 from J, leaving 24 bases between them. Germline V gives CDR1 MGHDK, CDR2 SYGVNS. The CDR3 loop is CASSEWGGREIQPHTEAFF. CDR3 nucleotides: TGTGCCAGCAGTGAATGGGGGGGCAGGGAGATACAACCCCACACTGAAGCTTTCTTT.

This clonotype was counted at least ten times. This sequence joins TRBV12-3 or TRBV12-4 and TRBJ1-5; D is uncertain. The CDR3 totals 14 residues. V was shortened by 0 bases and J by 6 bases, with 9 bases between the two germline ends. In DNA form, the CDR3 reads TGTGCCAGCAGTTTAGCCGTCGTGGGTCAGCCCCAGCATTTT. This codes for CASSLAVVGQPQHF.

The chain carries TRBV7-2 and TRBJ2-3; 11 nucleotides match TRBD2. Germline V CDR1 and CDR2: SGHTA, FQGNSA. The CDR3 contains 18 residues. V was clipped by 0 bases and J by 1 base; unmatched bases: 6. The CDR3 is CASSLASSGGLRTDTQYF. Here the CDR3 DNA reads TGTGCCAGCAGCTTAGCCTCTAGCGGGGGGCTACGCACAGATACGCAGTATTTT.

As for this clonotype: At one end the junction does not follow the germline gene, possibly because of a read error. The chain has TRBV3-1 and TRBJ2-2; possible D gene TRBD2, 6 bases. CDR1 and CDR2 (germline): LGHDT, YNNKEL (reference sequence). The CDR3 consists of 14 residues. In nucleotides, the CDR3 is TGTGCCAGCAGCCAGAATAGCGGAGACGGGGAGCTGCTTTTT. It is translated as CASSQNSGDGELLF.